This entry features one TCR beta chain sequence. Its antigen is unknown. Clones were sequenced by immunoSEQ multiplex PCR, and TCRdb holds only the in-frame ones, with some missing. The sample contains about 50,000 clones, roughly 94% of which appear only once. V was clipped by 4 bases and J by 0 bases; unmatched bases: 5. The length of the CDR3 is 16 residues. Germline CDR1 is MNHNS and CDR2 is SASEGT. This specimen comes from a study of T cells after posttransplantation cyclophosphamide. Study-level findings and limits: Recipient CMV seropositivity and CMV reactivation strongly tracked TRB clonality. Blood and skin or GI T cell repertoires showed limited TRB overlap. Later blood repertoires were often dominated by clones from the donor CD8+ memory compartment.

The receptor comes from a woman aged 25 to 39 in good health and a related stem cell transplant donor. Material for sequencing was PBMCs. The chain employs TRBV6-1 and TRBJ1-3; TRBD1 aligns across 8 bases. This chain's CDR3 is CASSGTGILSGNTIYF. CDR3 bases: TGTGCCAGCAGTGGGACAGGGATCCTCTCTGGAAACACCATATATTTT.